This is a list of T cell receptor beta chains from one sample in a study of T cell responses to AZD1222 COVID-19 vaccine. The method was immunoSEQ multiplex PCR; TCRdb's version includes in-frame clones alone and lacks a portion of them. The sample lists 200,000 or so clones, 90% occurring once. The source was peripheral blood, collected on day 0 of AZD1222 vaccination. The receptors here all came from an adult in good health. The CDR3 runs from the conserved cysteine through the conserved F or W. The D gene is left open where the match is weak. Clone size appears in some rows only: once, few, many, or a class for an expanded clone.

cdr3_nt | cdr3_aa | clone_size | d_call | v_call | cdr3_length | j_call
TGCGCCAGCTCGAGGTCGTCTGGGGTCCAAAACATTCAGTACTTC | CASSRSSGVQNIQYF | NA | NA | TRBV10-2 | 15 | TRBJ2-4
TGTGCCAGCAGCCAAGGCGGGGCCTATGGCTACACCTTC | CASSQGGAYGYTF | NA | NA | TRBV3-1/TRBV3-2 | 13 | TRBJ1-2
TGTGCCAGCAGCCGTACTAGAGTAAGCGCAGATACGCAGTATTTT | CASSRTRVSADTQYF | NA | NA | TRBV7-2 | 15 | TRBJ2-3
TGTGCCATCAAGGGGACGAACACCGGGGAGCTGTTTTTT | CAIKGTNTGELFF | NA | NA | TRBV10-3 | 13 | TRBJ2-2
TGCGCCAGCAGCTTGGCGGGGGGACAGGTGGTATCACCCCTCCACTTT | CASSLAGGQVVSPLHF | NA | TRBD1 | TRBV5-1 | 16 | TRBJ1-6
TGTGCCAGTAGTATACAGCGGGAGTCGTACGAGCAGTACTTC | CASSIQRESYEQYF | NA | TRBD2 | TRBV19 | 14 | TRBJ2-7
TGTGCCAGCAGCTTCAGGGCGACCACAGACACCATATATTTT | CASSFRATTDTIYF | NA | NA | TRBV7-9 | 14 | TRBJ1-3
TGTGCCAGCAGCCCCAGGGGTGGGGCGGGACACGAGCAGTACTTC | CASSPRGGAGHEQYF | NA | NA | TRBV11-2 | 15 | TRBJ2-7
TGTGCCAGCAGCCCGGACGCGGGGGCGACCAATCAGCCCCAGCATTTT | CASSPDAGATNQPQHF | NA | NA | TRBV7-9 | 16 | TRBJ1-5
TGTGCCAGCAGTCCCCCCGCGGGAGGAAAGGAGCAGTACTTC | CASSPPAGGKEQYF | once | TRBD2 | TRBV6-2/TRBV6-3 | 14 | TRBJ2-7
TGCGCCAGCAGTGTGCACCCTGGACAGGGGGGGAATACGCAGTATTTT | CASSVHPGQGGNTQYF | NA | TRBD1 | TRBV10-1 | 16 | TRBJ2-3
TGTGCCAGCTCGCCAGGGGCAACTAATGAAAAACTGTTTTTT | CASSPGATNEKLFF | NA | NA | TRBV18 | 14 | TRBJ1-4
TGCGCCAGCAGTCAATCGACAGAAAATAGCAATCAGCCCCAGCATTTT | CASSQSTENSNQPQHF | once | NA | TRBV23-1 | 16 | TRBJ1-5
TGTGCCAGCAGCGCGTTCAGGGGAACCTACGAGCAGTACTTC | CASSAFRGTYEQYF | NA | NA | TRBV5-8 | 14 | TRBJ2-7
TGCGCCAGCAGCTACCAGGGCGCCTACAATCAGCCCCAGCATTTT | CASSYQGAYNQPQHF | NA | NA | TRBV5-1 | 15 | TRBJ1-5
TGCAGTGCGTACAGGAATGGTGAGCAGTTCTTC | CSAYRNGEQFF | NA | NA | TRBV20-1 | 11 | TRBJ2-1
TGTGCCACTCAGGACAGCACAGCTCCTGGGGCCAACGTCCTGACTTTC | CATQDSTAPGANVLTF | few | NA | TRBV6-6 | 16 | TRBJ2-6
TGTGCCAGCAGCACGGGACCTCAAGAGACCCAGTACTTC | CASSTGPQETQYF | NA | NA | TRBV9 | 13 | TRBJ2-5
TGCGCCAGCAGCCAAGATCCTGTGGGACAGGGAATAGAAGCTTTCTTT | CASSQDPVGQGIEAFF | NA | TRBD1 | TRBV4-3 | 16 | TRBJ1-1
TGCAGTGCTAGTGGAGTAGCGGGAAAACTAGCCTACGAGCAGTACTTC | CSASGVAGKLAYEQYF | NA | TRBD2 | TRBV20-1 | 16 | TRBJ2-7
TGCGCCAGCAGCTTGGGAGCGGGAGAGAGAGATACGCAGTATTTT | CASSLGAGERDTQYF | NA | TRBD2 | TRBV5-1 | 15 | TRBJ2-3
TGTGCCAGCAGCCAAGCAGGGTCAAACAATCAGCCCCAGCATTTT | CASSQAGSNNQPQHF | NA | NA | TRBV3-1/TRBV3-2 | 15 | TRBJ1-5
TGTGCCACCCGGGAAGGCAGCTCCTATAATTCACCCCTCCACTTT | CATREGSSYNSPLHF | NA | NA | TRBV6-5 | 15 | TRBJ1-6